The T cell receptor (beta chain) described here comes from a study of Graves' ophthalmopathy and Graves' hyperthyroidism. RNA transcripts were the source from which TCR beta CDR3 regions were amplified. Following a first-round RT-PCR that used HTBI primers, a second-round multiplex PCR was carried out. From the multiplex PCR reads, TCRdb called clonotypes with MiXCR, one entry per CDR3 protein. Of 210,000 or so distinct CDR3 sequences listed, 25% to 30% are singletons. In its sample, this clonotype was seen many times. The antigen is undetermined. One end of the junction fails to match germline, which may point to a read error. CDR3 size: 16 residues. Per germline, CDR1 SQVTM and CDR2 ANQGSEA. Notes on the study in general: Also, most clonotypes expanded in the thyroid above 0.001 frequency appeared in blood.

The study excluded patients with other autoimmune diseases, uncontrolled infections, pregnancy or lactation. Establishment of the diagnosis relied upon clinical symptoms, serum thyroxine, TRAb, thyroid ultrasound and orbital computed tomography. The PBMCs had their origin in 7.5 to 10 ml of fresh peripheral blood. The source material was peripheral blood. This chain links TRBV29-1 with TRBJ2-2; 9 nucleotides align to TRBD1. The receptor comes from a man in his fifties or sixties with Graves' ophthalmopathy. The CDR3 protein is CSVEGWGQGGTGELFF. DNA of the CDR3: TGCAGCGTCGAAGGATGGGGACAGGGAGGCACCGGGGAGCTGTTTTTT.